The clone carrying this T cell receptor (beta chain) was seen only a few times. No antigen is known for it. The sample originates from a study of regulatory T cells in long-lasting Graves disease. Overall study results and limits: The study found TRBV28, TRBJ1-2 and TRBJ2-5 favored in persistent disease.

Time point denoted: persistent/refractory GD, antithyroid drugs over 5 years with positive TRAb. PBMC RNA served as the TCR library source. Nine milliliters of peripheral blood were taken and placed in EDTA tubes. The CDR3 spans 15 residues. Germline lookup yields CDR1 SEHNR and CDR2 FQNEAQ (reference sequence). J gave up 3 bases and V 1 base, and 3 bases lay outside the gene matches. Investigators prepared the TCR beta libraries by applying iRepertoire HTBI primers and Arm-PCR of CDR3 regions. TCRdb ran MiXCR on the multiplex PCR reads and lists one entry per CDR3 protein. The sample lists 300,000 to 350,000 distinct CDR3 sequences, around 19% seen once, with 29% in the top ten.

Here the sequenced sample was peripheral blood mononuclear cells (PBMCs), taken when the disease was refractory, from a patient treated with antithyroid drugs. This TCR came from a female donor with Graves disease. The chain is built from TRBV7-9 and TRBJ1-5; 7 bases agree with TRBD1. The CDR3 region is CASSLEGAHNQPQHF. In DNA, the CDR3 is TGTGCCAGCAGCTTAGAGGGGGCCCACAATCAGCCCCAGCATTTT.